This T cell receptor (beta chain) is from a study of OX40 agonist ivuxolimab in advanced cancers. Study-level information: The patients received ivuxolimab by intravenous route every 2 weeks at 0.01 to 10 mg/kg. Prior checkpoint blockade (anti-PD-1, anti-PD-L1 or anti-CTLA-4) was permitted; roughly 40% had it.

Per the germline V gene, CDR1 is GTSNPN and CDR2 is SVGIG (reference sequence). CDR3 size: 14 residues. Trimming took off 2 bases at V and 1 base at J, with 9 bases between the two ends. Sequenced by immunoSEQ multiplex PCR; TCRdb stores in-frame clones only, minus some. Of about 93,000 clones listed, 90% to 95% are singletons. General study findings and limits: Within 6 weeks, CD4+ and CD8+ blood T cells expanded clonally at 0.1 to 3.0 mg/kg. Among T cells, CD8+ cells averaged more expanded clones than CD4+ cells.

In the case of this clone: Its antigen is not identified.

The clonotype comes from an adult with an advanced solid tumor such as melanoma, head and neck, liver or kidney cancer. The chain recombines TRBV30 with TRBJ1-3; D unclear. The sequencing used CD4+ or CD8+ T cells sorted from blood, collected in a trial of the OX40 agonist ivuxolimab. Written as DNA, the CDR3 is TGTGCCTGGAGTACGGGGAATTCTGGAAACACCATATATTTT. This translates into CAWSTGNSGNTIYF.